The 9 T cell receptor beta chains in this list originate from one sample, sequenced in a study of CD8+ T cells in alopecia areata. Following extraction, RNA underwent reverse transcription to cDNA, which served as the sequencing template. Sequencing was performed with immunoSEQ multiplex PCR; in TCRdb, only in-frame clones are kept and a portion is missing. Of 130,000 or so clones in the sample, around 87% were seen once. Treatment noted: oral pan-JAK inhibitor, 5-10 mg twice daily. The sequencing used CD8+ T cells sorted from blood, collected at week 4, from a patient treated with tofacitinib. The receptors derive from a human donor with alopecia areata.

The rearrangement joins TRBV27 to TRBJ2-3; TRBD1 agrees at 8 bases. CDR3 size: 15 residues. Germline loops: CDR1 MNHEY, CDR2 SMNVEV (reference sequence). The V and J ends lost 4 bases and 2 bases, in that order; junction bases with no gene match: 5. CDR3 DNA sequence: TGTGCCAGCAGTTCCAGGGGGCGCCCCACAGATACGCAGTATTTT. It encodes CASSSRGRPTDTQYF.

This chain joins TRBV5-4 and TRBJ2-7, with D tentatively TRBD2 (6 bases). The CDR3 is 16 amino acids. CDR1 and CDR2 (germline): SGHNT, YYREEE (reference sequence). V gave up 4 bases and J gave up 4 bases, with 21 bases separating them. The CDR3 DNA sequence: TGTGCCAGCAGCGTATTCGGGACTGACGCGATTTACGAGCAGTACTTC. It specifies CASSVFGTDAIYEQYF.

The chain is built from TRBV2 and TRBJ1-4; D unclear. CDR3 length: 11 residues. Germline V gene lookup returns CDR1 SNHLY and CDR2 FYNNEI. V gave up 6 bases and J gave up 3 bases, with 2 bases separating them. The CDR3, as DNA: TGTGCCAGCAGCTCTAATGAAAAACTGTTTTTT. Translation gives CASSSNEKLFF.

This clone was found once. The V call is TRBV4-1, the J call TRBJ2-1; a possible D gene is TRBD1 (6 bases). Germline CDR1 and CDR2: MGHRA and YSYEKL. The CDR3 length is 16 residues. V dropped 2 bases and J dropped 8 bases, with 19 bases sitting between them. The CDR3 sequence is CASSQLEQGLVDEQFF. CDR3 sequence (DNA): TGCGCCAGCAGCCAATTGGAGCAGGGGTTGGTGGATGAGCAGTTCTTC.

The gene calls are TRBV30 and TRBJ2-3; no clear D. The CDR3 is 12 residues long. Trimming shortened V by 2 bases and J by 6 bases, and 9 bases separated the two germline ends. Germline V gene sequence: CDR1 GTSNPN, CDR2 SVGIG (reference sequence). The CDR3 nucleotides are TGTGCCTGGAGTACCCTGGGGGATACGCAGTATTTT. Residues: CAWSTLGDTQYF. The full variable domain, in which reference TRBV30 and TRBJ2-3 provide the parts outside the CDR3, is SQTIHQWPATLVQPVGSPLSLECTVEGTSNPNLYWYRQAAGRGLQLLFYSVGIGQISSEVPQNLSASRPQDRQFILSSKKLLLSDSGFYLCAWSTLGDTQYFGPGTRLTVL.

The rearrangement uses TRBV11-2 and TRBJ2-3; D is undetermined. Germline CDR1 SGHAT, CDR2 FQNNGV. Trimming removed 5 bases at V and 0 bases at J, with 9 bases between. CDR3 size: 14 residues. The CDR3 DNA is TGTGCCAGCAGCGCTCCAACTAGCACAGATACGCAGTATTTT. This encodes CASSAPTSTDTQYF.

This clone was seen just once. The V and J genes are TRBV30 and TRBJ2-3; D possibly corresponds to TRBD1 (6 bases). In germline, CDR1 is GTSNPN, CDR2 SVGIG (reference sequence). Trimming pared 0 bases from V and 6 bases from J, leaving 16 bases between. The CDR3 sequence is 15 residues long. CDR3 coding DNA: TGTGCCTGGAGTGTGAGAGACAGGCCGTCGGATACGCAGTATTTT. Its protein product is CAWSVRDRPSDTQYF.

This clone was counted once. The chain recombines TRBV2 with TRBJ1-1, with D possibly being TRBD1 (6 bases). V lost 2 bases and J lost 7, with 14 bases in between. The length of the CDR3 is 14 residues. Germline loops: CDR1 SNHLY, CDR2 FYNNEI. CDR3 DNA: TGTGCCAGCAGTGAAAGGGGGGACGGATTTGAAGCTTTCTTT. Translation: CASSERGDGFEAFF.

The rearrangement uses TRBV7-3 and TRBJ1-1; the D is unclear. Germline loops: CDR1 SGHTA, CDR2 FQGTGA. V was cut by 2 bases and J by 0 bases, with 4 bases left in between. The CDR3 totals 13 residues. The DNA of the CDR3 is TGTGCCAGCAGCTTACAGGTGAACACTGAAGCTTTCTTT. Translated: CASSLQVNTEAFF.